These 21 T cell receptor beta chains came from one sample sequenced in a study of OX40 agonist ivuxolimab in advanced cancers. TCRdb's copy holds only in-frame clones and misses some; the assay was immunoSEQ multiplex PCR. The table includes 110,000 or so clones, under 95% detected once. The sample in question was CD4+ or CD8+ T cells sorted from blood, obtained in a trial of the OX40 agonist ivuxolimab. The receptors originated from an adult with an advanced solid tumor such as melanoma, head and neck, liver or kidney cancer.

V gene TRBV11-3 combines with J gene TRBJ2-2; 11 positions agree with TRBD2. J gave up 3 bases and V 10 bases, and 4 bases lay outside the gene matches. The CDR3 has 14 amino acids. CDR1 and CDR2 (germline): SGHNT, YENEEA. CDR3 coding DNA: TGTGCCACCCTGACTAGCGGGGACACCGGGGAGCTGTTTTTT. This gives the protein CATLTSGDTGELFF. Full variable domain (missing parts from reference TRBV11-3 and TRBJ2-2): EAGVVQSPRYKIIEKKQPVAFWCNPISGHNTLYWYLQNLGQGPELLIRYENEEAVDDSQLPKDRFSAERLKGVDSTLKIQPAELGDSAVYLCATLTSGDTGELFFGEGSRLTVL.

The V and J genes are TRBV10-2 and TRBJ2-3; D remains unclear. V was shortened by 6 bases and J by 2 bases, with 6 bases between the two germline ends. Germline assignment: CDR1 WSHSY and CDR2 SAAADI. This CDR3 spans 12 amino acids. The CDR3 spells CASSSSTDTQYF. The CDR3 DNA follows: TGCGCCAGCAGCTCCTCCACAGATACGCAGTATTTT.

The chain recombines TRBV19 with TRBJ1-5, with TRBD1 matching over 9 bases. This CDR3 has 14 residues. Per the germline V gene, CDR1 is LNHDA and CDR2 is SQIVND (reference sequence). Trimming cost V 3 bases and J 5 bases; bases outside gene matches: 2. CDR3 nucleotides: TGTGCCAGTAGTATCCGGGACAGGGATCAGCCCCAGCATTTT. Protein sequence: CASSIRDRDQPQHF.

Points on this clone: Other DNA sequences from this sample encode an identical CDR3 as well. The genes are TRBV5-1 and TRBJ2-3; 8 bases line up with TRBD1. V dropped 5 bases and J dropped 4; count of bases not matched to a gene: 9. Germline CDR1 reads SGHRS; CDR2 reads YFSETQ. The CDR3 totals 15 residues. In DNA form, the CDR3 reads TGCGCCAGCAGTCCCAGGACAGGGCTCTCAGATACGCAGTATTTT. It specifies CASSPRTGLSDTQYF.

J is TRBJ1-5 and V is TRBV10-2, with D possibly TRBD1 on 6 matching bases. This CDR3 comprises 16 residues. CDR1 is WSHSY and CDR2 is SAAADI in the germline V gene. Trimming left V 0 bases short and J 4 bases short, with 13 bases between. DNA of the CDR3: TGCGCCAGCAGTGAGTCGTCAGGGGCCCTTAATCAGCCCCAGCATTTT. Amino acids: CASSESSGALNQPQHF.

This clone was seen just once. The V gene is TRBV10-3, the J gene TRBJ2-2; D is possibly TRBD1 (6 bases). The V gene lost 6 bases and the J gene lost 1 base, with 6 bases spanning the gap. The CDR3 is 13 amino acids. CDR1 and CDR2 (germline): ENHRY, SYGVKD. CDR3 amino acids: CAIRDRNTGELFF. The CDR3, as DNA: TGTGCCATCAGGGACAGGAACACCGGGGAGCTGTTTTTT.

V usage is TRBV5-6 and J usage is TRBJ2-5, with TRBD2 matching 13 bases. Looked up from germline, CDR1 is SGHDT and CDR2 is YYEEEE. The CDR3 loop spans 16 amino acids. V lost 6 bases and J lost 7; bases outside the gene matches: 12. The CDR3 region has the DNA TGTGCCAGCACGTTAAGAACTAGCGGGGGGGTTAGGACCCAGTACTTC. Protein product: CASTLRTSGGVRTQYF.

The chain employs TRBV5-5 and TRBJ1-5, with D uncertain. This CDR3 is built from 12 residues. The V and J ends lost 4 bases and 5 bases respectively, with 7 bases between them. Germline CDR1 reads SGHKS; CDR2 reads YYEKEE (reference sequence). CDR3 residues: CASSPTDQPQHF. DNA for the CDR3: TGTGCCAGCAGCCCGACGGATCAGCCCCAGCATTTT.

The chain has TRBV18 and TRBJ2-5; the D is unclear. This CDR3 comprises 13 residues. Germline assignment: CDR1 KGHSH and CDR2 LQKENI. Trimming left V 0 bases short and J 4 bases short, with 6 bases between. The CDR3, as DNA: TGTGCCAGCTCACCACCAGGTGGAGAGACCCAGTACTTC. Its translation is CASSPPGGETQYF.

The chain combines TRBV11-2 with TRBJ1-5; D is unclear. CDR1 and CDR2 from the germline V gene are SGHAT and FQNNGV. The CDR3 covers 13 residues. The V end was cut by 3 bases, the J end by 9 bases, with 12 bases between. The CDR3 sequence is CASSFILGWPQHF. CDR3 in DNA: TGTGCCAGCAGCTTCATATTGGGATGGCCCCAGCATTTT.

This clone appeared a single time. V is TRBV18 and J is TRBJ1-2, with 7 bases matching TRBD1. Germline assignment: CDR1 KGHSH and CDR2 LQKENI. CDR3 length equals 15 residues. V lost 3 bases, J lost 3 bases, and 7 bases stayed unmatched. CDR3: CASSPLQGRYYGYTF. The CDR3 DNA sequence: TGTGCCAGCTCACCTCTACAGGGGCGGTACTATGGCTACACCTTC.

Here the CDR3 DNA reads TGTGCCATCACTGAAGGGGCCAGTCAGCCCCAGCATTTT. This sequence encodes CAITEGASQPQHF. The chain combines TRBV10-3 with TRBJ1-5, with D possibly TRBD1 on 5 matching bases. This CDR3 has 13 amino acids. V lost 7 bases and J lost 6, with 13 bases in between. The germline CDR1 and CDR2 sequences are ENHRY and SYGVKD.

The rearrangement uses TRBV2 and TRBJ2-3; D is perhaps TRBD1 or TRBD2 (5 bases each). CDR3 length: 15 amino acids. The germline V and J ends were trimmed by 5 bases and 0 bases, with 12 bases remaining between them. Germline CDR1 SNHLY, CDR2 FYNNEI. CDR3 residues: CASSLGTQSTDTQYF. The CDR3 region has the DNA TGTGCCAGCAGTCTGGGGACCCAAAGCACAGATACGCAGTATTTT.

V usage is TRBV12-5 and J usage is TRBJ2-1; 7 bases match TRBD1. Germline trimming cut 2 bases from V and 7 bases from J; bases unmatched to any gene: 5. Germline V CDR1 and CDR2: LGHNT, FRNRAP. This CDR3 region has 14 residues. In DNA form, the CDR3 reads TGTGCTAGTGGTTTGTCGGACAGGAGGAATGAGCAGTTCTTC. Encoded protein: CASGLSDRRNEQFF.

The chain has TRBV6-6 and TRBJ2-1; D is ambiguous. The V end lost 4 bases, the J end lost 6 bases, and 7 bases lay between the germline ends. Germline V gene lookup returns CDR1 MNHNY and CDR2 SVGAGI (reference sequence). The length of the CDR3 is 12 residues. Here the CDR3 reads CASSSVGNEQFF. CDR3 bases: TGTGCCAGCAGTTCCGTTGGCAATGAGCAGTTCTTC.

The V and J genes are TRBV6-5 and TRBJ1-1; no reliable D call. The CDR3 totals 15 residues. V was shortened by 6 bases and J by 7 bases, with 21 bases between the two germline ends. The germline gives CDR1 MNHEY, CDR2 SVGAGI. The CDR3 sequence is CASSSLGGREGEAFF. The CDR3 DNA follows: TGTGCCAGCAGCTCCCTCGGTGGAAGGGAGGGTGAAGCTTTCTTT.

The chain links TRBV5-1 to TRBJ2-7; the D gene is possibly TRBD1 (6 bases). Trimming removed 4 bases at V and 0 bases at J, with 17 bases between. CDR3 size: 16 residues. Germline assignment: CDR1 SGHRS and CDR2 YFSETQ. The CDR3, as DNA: TGCGCCAGCAGCAGTCGGGACACAGACCTCTCCTACGAGCAGTACTTC. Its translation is CASSSRDTDLSYEQYF.

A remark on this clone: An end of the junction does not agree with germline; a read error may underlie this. The CDR3 sequence: CAGSLAGLAGYNEQFF. The CDR3 bases are TGCGCCGGCAGCTTGGCCGGTTTGGCGGGCTACAATGAGCAGTTCTTC. V gene TRBV5-1 combines with J gene TRBJ2-1; D is possibly TRBD2 (5 bases). The CDR3 covers 16 residues. In germline, CDR1 is SGHRS, CDR2 YFSETQ.

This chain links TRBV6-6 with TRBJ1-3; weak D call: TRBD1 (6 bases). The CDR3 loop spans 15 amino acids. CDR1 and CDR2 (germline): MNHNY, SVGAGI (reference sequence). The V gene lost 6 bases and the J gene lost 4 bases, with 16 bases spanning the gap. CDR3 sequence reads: CASRSSGARGNTIYF. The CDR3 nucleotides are TGTGCCAGCAGGTCCTCAGGGGCACGAGGAAACACCATATATTTT.

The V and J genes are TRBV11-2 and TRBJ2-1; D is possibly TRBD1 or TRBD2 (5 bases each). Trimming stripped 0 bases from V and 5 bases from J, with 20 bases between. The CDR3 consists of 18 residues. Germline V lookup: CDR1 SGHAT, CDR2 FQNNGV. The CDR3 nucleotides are TGTGCCAGCAGCTTAGATATCAGGGCTCGGGATCTCCACAATGAGCAGTTCTTC. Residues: CASSLDIRARDLHNEQFF.

The CDR3 nucleotides are TGTGCCTGGAGTGTACGCGGGGGACAGGGAAATCAGCCCCAGCATTTT. Translated, it gives CAWSVRGGQGNQPQHF. The chain joins TRBV30 to TRBJ1-5, with 9 bases aligning to TRBD1. The germline gives CDR1 GTSNPN, CDR2 SVGIG (reference sequence). The CDR3 runs 16 residues. Trimming cost V 0 bases and J 4 bases; bases outside gene matches: 7.